These T cell receptor beta chains were read from a single sample in a study of blood T cell repertoires in COVID-19. Assay: immunoSEQ multiplex PCR; the TCRdb copy retains only in-frame clones and omits some. The data contain roughly 170,000 clones, over 65% of them singletons. The sample taken for sequencing was peripheral blood. These receptors were obtained from a woman of 80 years or more with acute or convalescent COVID-19. CDR3s include the opening cysteine and the closing phenylalanine or tryptophan. A D gene is named only where the DNA matches it firmly. Clone size is given for some rows only: seen once, a few or many times, or a class if the clone is expanded.

j_call,v_call,clone_size,d_call,cdr3_aa,cdr3_nt
TRBJ2-5,TRBV5-1,NA,NA,CASSLAGEWQTQYF,TGCGCCAGCAGCTTGGCGGGAGAATGGCAGACCCAGTACTTC
TRBJ2-1,TRBV19,NA,TRBD2,CASRDLAGGPGNEQFF,TGTGCCAGTAGAGATCTAGCGGGAGGGCCTGGGAATGAGCAGTTCTTC
TRBJ2-3,TRBV10-3,few,TRBD2,CAISESSAGALKQYF,TGTGCCATCAGTGAATCTTCCGCGGGAGCCTTAAAGCAGTATTTT
TRBJ2-5,TRBV4-2,NA,TRBD2,CASSLLGLAGEGETQYF,TGTGCCAGCAGCCTCCTGGGACTAGCGGGAGAGGGAGAGACCCAGTACTTC
TRBJ2-1,TRBV2,NA,NA,CASSSGQGNEQFF,TGTGCCAGCAGTTCGGGACAAGGCAATGAGCAGTTCTTC
TRBJ1-4,TRBV24-1,NA,NA,CATSGAGKDEKLFF,TGTGCCACCAGTGGGGCAGGGAAGGATGAAAAACTGTTTTTT
TRBJ2-1,TRBV5-1,NA,NA,CASSLLPLGSYNEQFF,TGCGCCAGCAGCTTGCTCCCTCTAGGTTCCTACAATGAGCAGTTCTTC
TRBJ2-1,TRBV6-6,NA,NA,CASSYDRNNEQFF,TGTGCCAGCAGTTACGACAGAAACAATGAGCAGTTCTTC
TRBJ2-3,TRBV19,NA,TRBD1,CASSIQRTGGSDTQYF,TGTGCCAGTAGTATTCAAAGGACAGGGGGCTCAGATACGCAGTATTTT
TRBJ2-1,TRBV11-2,NA,TRBD2,CASSPSLASGFNEQFF,TGTGCCAGCAGCCCCAGTTTGGCTAGCGGGTTCAATGAGCAGTTCTTC
TRBJ2-7,TRBV6-5,NA,NA,CASSRDYTHTYEQYF,TGTGCCAGCAGTAGAGACTACACCCACACTTACGAGCAGTACTTC
TRBJ1-1,TRBV7-2,NA,NA,CASSSSDSPAFF,TGTGCCAGCAGCTCGTCGGACTCTCCGGCTTTCTTT
TRBJ2-7,TRBV7-7,NA,NA,CASSLAGTRREHEQYF,TGTGCCAGCAGCTTAGCCGGTACCCGCAGGGAACACGAGCAGTACTTC
TRBJ1-2,TRBV10-1,NA,NA,CARGPAGDGGYTF,TGCGCCAGGGGCCCTGCGGGGGATGGTGGCTACACCTTC
TRBJ2-5,TRBV5-1,NA,NA,CASREISGETQYF,TGCGCCAGCAGGGAAATCTCGGGGGAGACCCAGTACTTC